A selection of T cell receptor beta chains follows, all from one sample in a study of molecular identifiers for immune sequencing clone quantification. MiXCR was run by TCRdb on the PCR reads, yielding one entry per CDR3 protein. The sample lists about 54,000 distinct CDR3 sequences, around 27% seen once, with approximately 1.9% in the top ten. The sample comprised naive CD8+ T cells from blood, with Jurkat cell RNA spiked in. The receptors originated from a human donor in good health. Some libraries in this study had Jurkat cell RNA spiked in. CDR3s include the opening cysteine and the closing phenylalanine or tryptophan. The order of the fields is clone size, D gene, V gene, J gene, CDR3 protein, CDR3 DNA. The D gene is left open where the match is weak. For some rows the clone size is stated as once, few or many, or as a class when expanded; others skip it.

many	NA	TRBV25-1	TRBJ2-6	CASNESASGANVLTF	TGTGCCAGCAATGAATCAGCGTCTGGGGCCAACGTCCTGACTTTC
many	NA	TRBV9	TRBJ2-2	CASSERGGSGTGELFF	TGTGCCAGCAGCGAGAGGGGGGGGTCGGGGACCGGGGAGCTGTTTTTT
few	NA	TRBV4-1	TRBJ1-5	CASSQPGANQPQHF	TGCGCCAGCAGCCAGCCCGGGGCGAATCAGCCCCAGCATTTT
NA	NA	TRBV7-9	TRBJ1-1	CAGTPDTYLREAFF	TGTGCCGGCACCCCCGACACTTACCTCAGGGAAGCTTTCTTT
NA	TRBD1	TRBV12-3/TRBV12-4	TRBJ1-2	CASRATGRNYGHTF	TGTGCCAGCAGGGCGACAGGGCGTAACTATGGCCACACCTTC
many	TRBD1	TRBV6-2/TRBV6-3	TRBJ1-1	CASSYNRDRVLGMNTEAFF	TGTGCCAGCAGTTACAACCGTGACAGGGTTCTTGGTATGAACACTGAAGCTTTCTTT
few	NA	TRBV28	TRBJ2-5	CASSLGEAQYF	TGTGCCAGCAGTTTGGGGGAGGCCCAGTACTTC
many	NA	TRBV4-1	TRBJ1-1	CASSQDLAVAEAFF	TGCGCCAGCAGCCAAGATCTCGCGGTCGCTGAAGCTTTCTTT
many	NA	TRBV28	TRBJ2-7	CASSWRSTYEQYF	TGTGCCAGCAGTTGGAGGTCCACCTACGAGCAGTACTTC
many	NA	TRBV4-1	TRBJ2-3	CASSQVGRADTQYF	TGCGCCAGCAGCCAAGTCGGGCGGGCAGATACGCAGTATTTT
few	NA	TRBV4-3	TRBJ2-1	CASSQDQGPSNEQFF	TGCGCCAGCAGCCAAGATCAGGGTCCCTCAAATGAGCAGTTCTTC
many	TRBD1	TRBV29-1	TRBJ2-5	CSVEDGQGEQETQYF	TGCAGCGTTGAAGACGGACAGGGGGAACAAGAGACCCAGTACTTC
many	NA	TRBV12-3/TRBV12-4	TRBJ2-3	CASSPGQILSTDTQYF	TGTGCCAGCAGTCCCGGACAGATACTTAGCACAGATACGCAGTATTTT
many	TRBD2	TRBV27	TRBJ2-7	CASSARGLAQIYEQYF	TGTGCCAGCAGCGCCCGGGGACTAGCGCAAATCTACGAGCAGTACTTC
many	NA	TRBV29-1	TRBJ2-3	CSVEPTDTQYF	TGCAGCGTTGAACCCACAGATACGCAGTATTTT
many	NA	TRBV3-1	TRBJ2-7	CASSRDRGFSYEQYF	TGTGCCAGCAGCCGGGATAGGGGCTTCTCCTACGAGCAGTACTTC
NA	NA	TRBV20-1	TRBJ2-7	CSARELSSYEQYF	TGCAGTGCTAGAGAATTGAGCTCCTACGAGCAGTACTTC
many	NA	TRBV7-9	TRBJ1-1	CASSLVAVEAFF	TGTGCCAGCAGCTTAGTGGCAGTTGAAGCTTTCTTT
NA	NA	TRBV29-1	TRBJ1-2	CSARLVTNYGYTF	TGCAGCGCCCGCTTAGTAACTAACTATGGCTACACCTTC
many	TRBD1	TRBV4-2	TRBJ2-3	CASSQEGQGVLVPDTQYF	TGTGCCAGCAGCCAAGAGGGACAGGGCGTGCTGGTACCAGATACGCAGTATTTT
many	NA	TRBV21-1	TRBJ2-3	CASSKTSGLDTQYF	TGTGCCAGCAGCAAGACTAGCGGATTAGATACGCAGTATTTT
many	TRBD2	TRBV7-8	TRBJ2-1	CASSLERASGGAYEQFF	TGTGCCAGCAGCTTAGAACGAGCTAGCGGGGGGGCTTATGAGCAGTTCTTC
many	TRBD2	TRBV7-8	TRBJ2-3	CASSLDQAVAGDFGDTQYF	TGTGCCAGCAGCTTAGATCAGGCTGTAGCGGGGGATTTCGGGGATACGCAGTATTTT
many	NA	TRBV7-9	TRBJ2-6	CASSTAQLGYSGANVLTF	TGTGCCAGCAGCACTGCCCAACTAGGTTATTCTGGGGCCAACGTCCTGACTTTC
few	NA	TRBV9	TRBJ2-7	CASSVSVQDYEQYF	TGTGCCAGCAGCGTTTCGGTCCAGGACTACGAGCAGTACTTC
many	TRBD2	TRBV5-1	TRBJ2-3	CASSLASGISTDTQYF	TGCGCCAGCAGCTTGGCTAGCGGGATTAGCACAGATACGCAGTATTTT
NA	NA	TRBV5-1	TRBJ1-4	CASSFLSPTNEKLFF	TGCGCCAGCAGCTTTTTAAGCCCGACTAATGAAAAACTGTTTTTT
once	NA	TRBV5-4	TRBJ2-3	CASSSGVIRGGESTDTQYF	TGTGCCAGCAGCTCGGGGGTGATTCGCGGCGGCGAGAGCACAGATACGCAGTATTTT
few	NA	TRBV7-9	TRBJ2-7	CASSLSPSWGPAYEQYF	TGTGCCAGCAGCTTAAGTCCCTCCTGGGGGCCAGCCTACGAGCAGTACTTC
many	NA	TRBV7-2	TRBJ2-5	CASSFSGYQETQYF	TGTGCCAGCAGCTTTAGCGGCTACCAAGAGACCCAGTACTTC
NA	TRBD1	TRBV20-1	TRBJ2-3	CSARPPGTGFTDTQYF	TGCAGTGCTAGACCTCCCGGGACAGGGTTCACAGATACGCAGTATTTT
few	NA	TRBV5-6	TRBJ2-2	CASSLGGPELFF	TGTGCCAGCAGCTTGGGGGGCCCGGAGCTGTTTTTT
few	NA	TRBV12-3/TRBV12-4	TRBJ2-3	CASSLFRAALEDTQYF	TGTGCCAGCAGTTTATTCAGGGCCGCTCTGGAAGATACGCAGTATTTT
NA	TRBD2	TRBV20-1	TRBJ2-5	CSARPGTSGFSQETQYF	TGCAGTGCTAGACCAGGGACTAGCGGGTTTTCGCAAGAGACCCAGTACTTC
many	NA	TRBV10-2	TRBJ1-1	CASSRLMAEAFF	TGCGCCAGCAGCCGACTGATGGCCGAAGCTTTCTTT
few	TRBD1	TRBV27	TRBJ2-7	CASSLSGGTGDYEQYF	TGTGCCAGCAGTTTATCAGGGGGGACAGGCGATTACGAGCAGTACTTC
many	TRBD1	TRBV19	TRBJ2-2	CASSRRGPGAGELFF	TGTGCCAGTAGCCGCAGGGGGCCGGGGGCCGGGGAGCTGTTTTTT
many	TRBD2	TRBV7-9	TRBJ2-1	CASSSLAGQTSSYNEQFF	TGTGCCAGCAGCTCACTAGCGGGGCAAACTAGCTCCTACAATGAGCAGTTCTTC
many	NA	TRBV7-9	TRBJ2-5	CASSPGTEKETQYF	TGTGCCAGCAGCCCTGGGACGGAGAAAGAGACCCAGTACTTC
many	TRBD1	TRBV4-2	TRBJ2-7	CASSPGGTAYEQYF	TGTGCCAGCAGCCCCGGTGGGACAGCCTACGAGCAGTACTTC
many	NA	TRBV20-1	TRBJ2-7	CSARGALTGIYEQYF	TGCAGTGCTAGAGGGGCCCTTACAGGGATCTACGAGCAGTACTTC
few	TRBD1	TRBV5-8	TRBJ2-1	CASSLSGTGRGPYNEQFF	TGTGCCAGCAGCCTATCCGGGACAGGGAGGGGGCCCTACAATGAGCAGTTCTTC
NA	NA	TRBV11-2	TRBJ2-5	CASSFFGEQETQYF	TGTGCCAGCAGCTTTTTCGGGGAGCAAGAGACCCAGTACTTC
many	NA	TRBV7-9	TRBJ2-7	CAYSTDSSYEQYF	TGTGCCTACTCGACCGACAGCTCCTACGAGCAGTACTTC
NA	NA	TRBV19	TRBJ2-1	CASSLDSHNEQFF	TGTGCCAGTAGTTTGGACAGTCACAATGAGCAGTTCTTC
many	NA	TRBV30	TRBJ2-2	CAWSVGSFTGELFF	TGTGCCTGGAGTGTAGGCAGTTTCACCGGGGAGCTGTTTTTT
many	NA	TRBV20-1	TRBJ1-4	CSASDTTNEKLFF	TGCAGTGCTAGTGATACAACTAATGAAAAACTGTTTTTT
NA	NA	TRBV7-2	TRBJ2-7	CASSLSQRYEQYF	TGTGCCAGCAGCTTGTCGCAGCGCTACGAGCAGTACTTC
many	TRBD1	TRBV6-5	TRBJ1-1	CASSYALTGGEAFF	TGTGCCAGCAGTTACGCCTTGACAGGGGGCGAAGCTTTCTTT